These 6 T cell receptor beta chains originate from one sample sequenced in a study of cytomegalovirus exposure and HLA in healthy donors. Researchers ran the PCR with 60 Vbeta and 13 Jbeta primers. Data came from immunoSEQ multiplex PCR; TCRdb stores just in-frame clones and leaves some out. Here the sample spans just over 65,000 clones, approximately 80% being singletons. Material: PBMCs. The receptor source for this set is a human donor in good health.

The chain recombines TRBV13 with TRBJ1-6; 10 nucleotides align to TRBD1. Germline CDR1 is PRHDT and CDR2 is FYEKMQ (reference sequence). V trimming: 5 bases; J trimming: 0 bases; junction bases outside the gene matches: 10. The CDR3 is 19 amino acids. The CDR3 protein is CASSPGTGVGNSYNSPLHF. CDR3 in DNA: TGTGCCAGCAGCCCTGGGACAGGGGTTGGGAACTCCTATAATTCACCCCTCCACTTT.

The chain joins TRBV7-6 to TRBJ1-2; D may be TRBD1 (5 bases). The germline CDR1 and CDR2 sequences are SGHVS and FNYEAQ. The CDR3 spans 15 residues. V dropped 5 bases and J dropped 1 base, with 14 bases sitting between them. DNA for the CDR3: TGTGCCAGCAGCCCTCGGGGGGGAAATAACTATGGCTACACCTTC. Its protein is CASSPRGGNNYGYTF.

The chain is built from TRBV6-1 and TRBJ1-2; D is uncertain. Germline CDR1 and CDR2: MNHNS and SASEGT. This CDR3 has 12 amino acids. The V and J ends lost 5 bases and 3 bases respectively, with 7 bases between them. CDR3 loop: CASSIIDYGYTF. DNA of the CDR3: TGTGCCAGCAGTATAATCGACTATGGCTACACCTTC.

The CDR3 bases are TGTGCCAGCAGCTTCGGAGGGACCGCCGACGAGCAGTACTTC. This encodes CASSFGGTADEQYF. The gene calls are TRBV7-3 and TRBJ2-7, with D maybe TRBD2 (6 bases). The CDR3 contains 14 residues. The ends were cut back, 3 bases at V and 5 bases at J, with 14 bases in the middle. The germline CDR1 and CDR2 sequences are SGHTA and FQGTGA. The whole variable domain, filled in from reference TRBV7-3 and TRBJ2-7, reads GAGVSQTPSNKVTEKGKYVELRCDPISGHTALYWYRQSLGQGPEFLIYFQGTGAADDSGLPNDRFFAVRPEGSVSTLKIQRTERGDSAVYLCASSFGGTADEQYFGPGTRLTVT.

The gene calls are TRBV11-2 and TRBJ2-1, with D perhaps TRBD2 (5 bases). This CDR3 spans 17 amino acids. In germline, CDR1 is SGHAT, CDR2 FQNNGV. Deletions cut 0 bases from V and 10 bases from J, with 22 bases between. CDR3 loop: CASSLDTGSRYNEEQFF. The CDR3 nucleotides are TGTGCCAGCAGCTTAGATACGGGGTCGCGGTACAATGAAGAGCAGTTCTTC.

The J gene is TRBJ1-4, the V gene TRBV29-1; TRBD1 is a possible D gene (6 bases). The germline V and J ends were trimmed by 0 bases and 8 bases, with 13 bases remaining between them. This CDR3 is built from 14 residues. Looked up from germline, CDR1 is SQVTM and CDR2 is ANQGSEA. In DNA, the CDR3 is TGCAGCGTTGAAGATCAGGGGACGGACGAAAAACTGTTTTTT. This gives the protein CSVEDQGTDEKLFF.